The 25 T cell receptor beta chains below come from one sample, sequenced in a study of breast tumors, draining lymph nodes, adjacent tissues. MiXCR, applied by TCRdb to the multiplex PCR reads, yields one record per CDR3 protein. This sample yields 15,000 to 20,000 distinct CDR3 sequences, of which around 60% are seen a single time; under 25% belongs to the top ten. Specimen: tumor-adjacent breast tissue. These receptor sequences come from a female donor with breast cancer. Some clones in this sample may be carry-over from other donors' samples.

V usage is TRBV20-1 and J usage is TRBJ1-2; maybe TRBD1 (6 bases). The V gene lost 6 bases and the J gene lost 6 bases, with 14 bases spanning the gap. Germline loops: CDR1 DFQATT, CDR2 SNEGSKA (reference sequence). The CDR3 is 12 residues long. CDR3 sequence reads: CSARGGFHGYTF. The CDR3 bases are TGCAGTGCCAGGGGCGGGTTCCATGGCTACACCTTC.

The CDR3 nucleotides read TGTGCCAGCAGTTTCGGTAGGGACTACGAGCAGTACTTC. It specifies CASSFGRDYEQYF. This chain joins TRBV12-3 or TRBV12-4 and TRBJ2-7; D is undetermined. V lost 3 bases and J 3 bases, leaving 9 bases between the germline ends. The CDR3 contains 13 residues.

The chain is built from TRBV2 and TRBJ1-2, with no clear D. The germline CDR1 and CDR2 sequences are SNHLY and FYNNEI. V was shortened by 7 bases and J by 5 bases, with 11 bases between the two germline ends. The CDR3 covers 12 residues. The CDR3: CASTPSGYGYTF. CDR3 nucleotides: TGTGCCAGCACCCCCTCGGGGTATGGCTACACCTTC.

This clonotype appeared many times. A single base separates this from a much larger clone, so it may be a read error. This chain joins TRBV20-1 and TRBJ1-5; unclear D gene. CDR3 size: 14 residues. The germline V gene encodes CDR1 DFQATT and CDR2 SNEGSKA (reference sequence). CDR3 bases: TGCAGTGCTAGAGGTGGTTATAGCAATCCGCCCCAGCATTTT. This translates into CSARGGYSNPPQHF.

The chain links TRBV29-1 to TRBJ2-7; 7 bases agree with TRBD1. This CDR3 is 15 amino acids long. Germline loops: CDR1 SQVTM, CDR2 ANQGSEA. The V and J ends lost 3 bases and 6 bases, in that order; junction bases with no gene match: 14. CDR3 nucleotides: TGCAGCGTTGACCACCTCCGGGACAGTCGATCCGAGCAGTACTTC. Protein product: CSVDHLRDSRSEQYF.

The CDR3 here is CASSLGDRGSGNTIYF. Written as DNA, the CDR3 is TGTGCCAGCAGCTTGGGGGACAGGGGCTCTGGAAACACCATATATTTT. The chain employs TRBV5-6 and TRBJ1-3; TRBD1 aligns across 10 bases. The V gene end was trimmed by 0 bases and the J gene end by 0 bases; junction bases not matched to a gene: 0. The V gene's germline CDR1 is SGHDT and CDR2 YYEEEE. This CDR3 region has 16 residues.

The chain joins TRBV6-5 to TRBJ2-1; tentatively, D is TRBD1 or TRBD2 (5 bases each). This CDR3 is 15 amino acids long. The germline V and J ends were trimmed by 7 bases and 2 bases, with 15 bases remaining between them. Germline CDR1 is MNHEY and CDR2 is SVGAGI. The CDR3: CASTTPGTPYNEQFF. In nucleotides, the CDR3 is TGTGCCAGCACCACACCCGGGACGCCCTACAATGAGCAGTTCTTC.

The rearrangement uses TRBV6-5 and TRBJ1-2; D call uncertain. CDR1 is MNHEY and CDR2 is SVGAGI in the germline V gene. This CDR3 has 14 residues. Trimming took off 3 bases at V and 0 bases at J, with 8 bases between the two ends. DNA of the CDR3: TGTGCCAGCAGTTATAGTGGAGCTAACTATGGCTACACCTTC. Translating gives CASSYSGANYGYTF.

The genes are TRBV25-1 and TRBJ1-2; D uncertain. Germline V CDR1 and CDR2: MGHDK, SYGVNS. Trimming removed 3 bases from V and 8 bases from J, with 7 bases in between. This CDR3 comprises 11 residues. The CDR3 bases are TGTGCCAGCAGTGATACGTGGGGCTACACCTTC. Translating gives CASSDTWGYTF.

CDR3 sequence reads: CASSEDGGSGSPLHF. CDR3 nucleotides: TGTGCCAGCAGTGAAGATGGGGGGAGTGGTTCTCCCCTCCACTTT. The chain joins TRBV2 to TRBJ1-6; the D gene is possibly TRBD1 (5 bases). Germline values: CDR1 SNHLY, CDR2 FYNNEI. Trimming removed 1 base from V and 13 bases from J, with 17 bases in between. The CDR3 spans 15 residues.

This clonotype turned up a few times. The chain couples TRBV29-1 to TRBJ2-3; no definite D call. The germline CDR1 and CDR2 sequences are SQVTM and ANQGSEA. Trimming removed 4 bases from V and 2 bases from J, with 13 bases in between. This CDR3 comprises 14 residues. The CDR3 reads CSVAPGRNTDTQYF. CDR3 bases: TGCAGCGTTGCCCCTGGACGGAACACAGATACGCAGTATTTT.

The sample holds one count of this clonotype. The chain recombines TRBV2 with TRBJ1-6; D perhaps matches TRBD1 (6 bases). The V end was cut by 9 bases, the J end by 0 bases, with 9 bases between. The CDR3 extends over 14 amino acids. The germline V gene encodes CDR1 SNHLY and CDR2 FYNNEI. In nucleotides, the CDR3 is TGTGCCAGTGCAGGGGACTCCTATAATTCACCCCTCCACTTT. Translating gives CASAGDSYNSPLHF.

This clonotype was observed many times. A much bigger clone sits one base away, suggesting this may be a read error. V usage is TRBV5-6 and J usage is TRBJ2-1; D tentatively fits TRBD1 or TRBD2 (5 bases each). The germline V gene encodes CDR1 SGHDT and CDR2 YYEEEE. This CDR3 comprises 13 residues. Trimming took 3 bases from V and 10 from J, leaving 14 bases between them. The CDR3 DNA reads as TGTGCCAGCAGCTGGGGGACCGCTAACGAGCAGTTCTTC. Residues: CASSWGTANEQFF. The variable domain in full, with the rest retrieved from reference TRBV5-6 and TRBJ2-1, is DAGVTQSPTHLIKTRGQQVTLRCSPKSGHDTVSWYQQALGQGPQFIFQYYEEEERQRGNFPDRFSGHQFPNYSSELNVNALLLGDSALYLCASSWGTANEQFFGPGTRLTVL.

J is TRBJ2-7 and V is TRBV7-2; the D gene could be TRBD1 or TRBD2 (5 bases each). Germline values: CDR1 SGHTA, CDR2 FQGNSA. There are 11 residues in the CDR3. V lost 4 bases to trimming and J lost 8 bases, with 9 bases between them. The CDR3 DNA reads as TGTGCCAGCAGCTCCTCGGGACAGCAGTACTTC. This encodes CASSSSGQQYF.

The chain has TRBV5-1 and TRBJ1-6; D may be TRBD1 (5 bases). The CDR3 is 13 amino acids. Germline values: CDR1 SGHRS, CDR2 YFSETQ. V was clipped by 4 bases and J by 12 bases, with 14 bases between them. In DNA, the CDR3 is TGCGCCAGCAGCCAGCAGTGGGACGGACCCCTCCACTTT. Protein product: CASSQQWDGPLHF.

This clonotype was seen repeatedly, ten times or more. A much larger clone is a single base away; this may be a read error. This sequence joins TRBV12-3 or TRBV12-4 and TRBJ1-2; D is unresolved. The CDR3 is made up of 12 amino acids. The V and J ends lost 3 bases and 8 bases respectively, with 10 bases between them. CDR3 coding DNA: TGTGCCAGCAGTTTCGATTTCCGGGGCTACACCTTC. As protein: CASSFDFRGYTF.

This rearrangement joins TRBV29-1 to TRBJ1-5, with D uncertain. In germline, CDR1 is SQVTM, CDR2 ANQGSEA. V lost 4 bases to trimming and J lost 0 bases, with 7 bases between them. The CDR3 runs 13 residues. In DNA, the CDR3 is TGCAGCGTTGCGGTGGATAGCAATCAGCCCCAGCATTTT. Its translation is CSVAVDSNQPQHF.

The chain uses TRBV27 and TRBJ2-2; 10 nucleotides agree with TRBD1. The CDR3 extends over 18 amino acids. Per the germline V gene, CDR1 is MNHEY and CDR2 is SMNVEV (reference sequence). With V trimmed by 0 bases and J by 2 bases, 6 bases remained unmatched. This CDR3 reads CASSLSQGTGVNTGELFF. CDR3 coding DNA: TGTGCCAGCAGTTTATCGCAAGGGACAGGGGTAAACACCGGGGAGCTGTTTTTT.

The genes are TRBV27 and TRBJ1-5; 9 positions agree with TRBD1. V was pared by 5 bases and J by 6 bases, with 11 bases of the junction left unmatched. From germline, CDR1 is MNHEY and CDR2 SMNVEV (reference sequence). The length of the CDR3 is 16 residues. The CDR3 here is CASSNPGQGGFQPQHF. In nucleotides, the CDR3 is TGTGCCAGCAGTAACCCGGGACAGGGTGGTTTTCAGCCCCAGCATTTT.

This clonotype has a handful of counts. V gene TRBV7-2 combines with J gene TRBJ2-3; 7 bases agree with TRBD1. Germline CDR1 SGHTA, CDR2 FQGNSA. V trimming: 7 bases; J trimming: 10 bases; junction bases outside the gene matches: 14. This CDR3 contains 14 residues. This chain's CDR3 is CASTKTGTGGAQYF. The CDR3 nucleotides read TGTGCCAGCACGAAGACAGGGACCGGAGGAGCGCAGTATTTT.

This clonotype has ten or more counts. V and J are TRBV4-2 and TRBJ1-1; possibly TRBD1 for D (5 bases). The V end lost 3 bases, the J end lost 1 base, and 15 bases lay between the germline ends. This CDR3 region has 16 residues. CDR1 is LGHNA, CDR2 YNFKEQ, per germline. The CDR3: CASSQAEGTGNTEAFF. The CDR3, as DNA: TGTGCCAGCAGCCAGGCCGAGGGTACAGGGAACACTGAAGCTTTCTTT.

This clonotype occurred many times. The chain combines TRBV25-1 with TRBJ2-1, with 9 nucleotides matching TRBD1. Germline lookup yields CDR1 MGHDK and CDR2 SYGVNS. This CDR3 contains 16 residues. Germline trimming cut 2 bases from V and 7 bases from J; bases unmatched to any gene: 9. CDR3 DNA: TGTGCCAGCAGTGAAGGCCCGGGACAGGGTCCTAATGAGCAGTTCTTC. Translated: CASSEGPGQGPNEQFF.

The chain is built from TRBV24-1 and TRBJ2-7; no definite D call. The germline V gene has CDR1 KGHDR and CDR2 SFDVKD. The CDR3 consists of 13 residues. The germline V and J ends were trimmed by 8 bases and 0 bases, with 10 bases remaining between them. Written as DNA, the CDR3 is TGTGCCACCAACCCAGAAAGCTCCTACGAGCAGTACTTC. Its protein is CATNPESSYEQYF.

In the case of this clonotype: Sequence at one end of the junction differs from germline and may be a read error. The chain combines TRBV7-6 with TRBJ1-6, with a tentative D call TRBD1 (5 bases). CDR1 SGHVS and CDR2 FNYEAQ come from the germline V gene. CDR3 length: 14 amino acids. The DNA of the CDR3 is TGTACCAGCAGCTCCGGGACGGAGGGTTCACCCCTCCACTTT. Translation gives CTSSSGTEGSPLHF.

The V call is TRBV7-9, the J call TRBJ2-5; D is perhaps TRBD2 (6 bases). With 11 bases removed from V and 4 bases from J, the gap between germline ends came to 17 bases. The CDR3 covers 13 residues. Germline V gives CDR1 SEHNR, CDR2 FQNEAQ (reference sequence). Here the CDR3 reads CAGLSFNRETQYF. Here the CDR3 DNA reads TGTGCCGGACTAAGCTTTAACCGAGAGACCCAGTACTTC.